These T cell receptor beta chains were read from a single sample in a study of blood T cell repertoires in COVID-19. Repertoires were generated with immunoSEQ multiplex PCR, while TCRdb's copy carries only in-frame clones and drops some. The sample has a few hundred thousand clones; roughly 87% are singletons. Sequences were obtained from PBMCs or T cells enriched from blood (not recorded which). These receptor sequences come from a woman in her twenties or thirties who had recovered from COVID-19. The CDR3 runs from the conserved cysteine through the conserved F or W. The D gene is left open where the match is weak. Clone size is shown for a subset of rows, as once, few, many or a class of expanded clone.

D gene	J gene	clone size	V gene	CDR3 DNA	CDR3 protein
-	TRBJ2-5	once	TRBV2	TGTGCCAGCGGGGACATACAAGAGACCCAGTACTTC	CASGDIQETQYF
-	TRBJ2-5	-	TRBV2	TGTGCCAGCAGTAGGAGGGATGGCCAAGAGACCCAGTACTTC	CASSRRDGQETQYF
TRBD2	TRBJ2-1	-	TRBV19	TGTGCCAGTAGTATGACTAGCGGGAGGCTCTCCCCCTACAATGAGCAGTTCTTC	CASSMTSGRLSPYNEQFF
-	TRBJ1-3	once	TRBV2	TGTGCCAGCACGGAGAGCTCTGGAAACACCATATATTTT	CASTESSGNTIYF
TRBD2	TRBJ2-3	-	TRBV5-1	TGCGCCAGCAGCTCACGACTAGCGACCACAGATACGCAGTATTTT	CASSSRLATTDTQYF
-	TRBJ2-2	-	TRBV5-1	TGCGCCAGCAGCCGGACGGGGTTGGGGGAGCTGTTTTTT	CASSRTGLGELFF
TRBD1	TRBJ1-2	-	TRBV7-6	TGTGCCAGCAGCTTCGACGACAGGGGGCGAGGCTACACCTTC	CASSFDDRGRGYTF
TRBD2	TRBJ2-4	-	TRBV7-3	TGTGCCAGCAGCTTGGGACTAGCGGGGCCTGGGGACATTCAGTACTTC	CASSLGLAGPGDIQYF
TRBD2	TRBJ2-7	few	TRBV5-1	TGCGCCAGCAGCCCATCGTCCGGGAGGTACGAGCAGTACTTC	CASSPSSGRYEQYF
-	TRBJ1-5	-	TRBV10-3	TGTGCCATCAGTGAGTTCTCTATATTACAGAATCAGCCCCAGCATTTT	CAISEFSILQNQPQHF
TRBD1	TRBJ1-2	-	TRBV6-5	TGTGCCAGCAGTTTCGGGACAGGGCGCGGCTACACCTTC	CASSFGTGRGYTF
TRBD2	TRBJ2-7	-	TRBV28	TGTGCCAGCAGGGGGGAGGGGCATATCGAGCAGTACTTC	CASRGEGHIEQYF
-	TRBJ2-7	-	TRBV5-1	TGCGCCAGCAGCGCGGGTCCGGTGTACGAGCAGTACTTC	CASSAGPVYEQYF
TRBD2	TRBJ2-1	-	TRBV7-9	TGTGCCAGCAGCTTAGCGCGCGGGAGCTGGAATGAGCAGTTCTTC	CASSLARGSWNEQFF
-	TRBJ2-1	-	TRBV5-6	TGTGCCAGCAGCTTGGACAGGGACAATGAGCAGTTCTTC	CASSLDRDNEQFF
TRBD2	TRBJ2-7	-	TRBV4-1	TGCGCCAGCAGCCAACAGACTAGCGGAACCTACGAGCAGTACTTC	CASSQQTSGTYEQYF
-	TRBJ1-1	once	TRBV19	TGTGCCAGTAGTATCGGGGGACGGACCCTTCACACTGAAGCTTTCTTT	CASSIGGRTLHTEAFF
-	TRBJ2-7	-	TRBV5-1	TGCGCCAGCAGCTTAGGGGCGGAGGGGACCTACGAGCAGTACTTC	CASSLGAEGTYEQYF
-	TRBJ2-2	-	TRBV4-1	TGCGCCAGCAGCCAAATGGGGGGAATAGTCTCCGGGGAGCTGTTTTTT	CASSQMGGIVSGELFF
TRBD1	TRBJ2-7	-	TRBV29-1	TGCAGCGTTGGGACAGGGGAGGGAGAGCAGTACTTC	CSVGTGEGEQYF
-	TRBJ2-2	-	TRBV4-1	TGCGCCAGCAGCCAAAGGGGGGATTTTGCGGGAGTGGGCGGGGAGCTGTTTTTT	CASSQRGDFAGVGGELFF
-	TRBJ2-7	-	TRBV28	TGTGCCAGCAGCAACTCCTACGAGCAGTACTTC	CASSNSYEQYF
-	TRBJ1-2	many	TRBV29-1	TGCAGCGTTGGGGGAGGTATGGGCTATGGCTACACCTTC	CSVGGGMGYGYTF
-	TRBJ2-7	once	TRBV9	TGTGCCAGCAGCGTAGATTTAGGGGCTCCCTACGAGCAGTACTTC	CASSVDLGAPYEQYF
TRBD1	TRBJ1-1	-	TRBV5-6	TGTGCCAGCAGCGGACAGGGATATGCTTTCTTT	CASSGQGYAFF
-	TRBJ1-5	-	TRBV2	TGTGCCAGCAGTGACGTCTCCGCGGGGGAGCCCCAGCATTTT	CASSDVSAGEPQHF
-	TRBJ2-2	few	TRBV27	TGTGCCAGCAGTTTACTAGGGGCGGTCGGGGAGCTGTTTTTT	CASSLLGAVGELFF
TRBD1	TRBJ2-1	-	TRBV25-1	TGTGCCAGCAGTGACTCACAGGGGGCTCCCTACAATGAGCAGTTCTTC	CASSDSQGAPYNEQFF
-	TRBJ2-7	-	TRBV2	TGTGCCAGCACTCAGCGGTCCGTATACGAGCAGTACTTC	CASTQRSVYEQYF
-	TRBJ1-5	-	TRBV18	TGTGCCAGCTCCCCCAGGTATAGCAATCAGCCCCAGCATTTT	CASSPRYSNQPQHF
TRBD1	TRBJ1-1	-	TRBV11-2	TGTGCCAGCAGCTTATATGGACAGGGCGAGGATGATGGGGCTTTCTTT	CASSLYGQGEDDGAFF